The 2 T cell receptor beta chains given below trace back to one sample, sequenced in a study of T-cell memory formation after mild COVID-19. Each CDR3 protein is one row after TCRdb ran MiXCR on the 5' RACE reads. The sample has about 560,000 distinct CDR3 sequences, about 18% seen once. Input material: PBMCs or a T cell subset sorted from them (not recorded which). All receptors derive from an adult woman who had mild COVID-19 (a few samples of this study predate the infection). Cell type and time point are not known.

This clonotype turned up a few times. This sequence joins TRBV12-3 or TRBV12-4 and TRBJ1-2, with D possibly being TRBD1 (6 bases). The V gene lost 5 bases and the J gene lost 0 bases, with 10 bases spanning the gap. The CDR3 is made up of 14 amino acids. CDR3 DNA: TGTGCCAGCAGTGGACAGCTCCCTAACTATGGCTACACCTTC. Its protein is CASSGQLPNYGYTF.

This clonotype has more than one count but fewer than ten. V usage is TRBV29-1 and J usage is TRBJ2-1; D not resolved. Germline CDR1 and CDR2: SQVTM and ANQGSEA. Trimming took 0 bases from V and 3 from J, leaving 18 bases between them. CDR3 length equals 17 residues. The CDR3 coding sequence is TGCAGCGTTGAAGATCCACTTACTCCTTTAAGCTACAATGAGCAGTTCTTC. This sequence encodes CSVEDPLTPLSYNEQFF.